The 8 T cell receptor beta chains below were found in one sample sequenced in a study of T cells in Graves' hyperthyroidism and ophthalmopathy. TCR beta CDR3 sequences were amplified from RNA transcripts. The study used the HTBI primer set for a first-round RT-PCR of the TCR CDR3. From the multiplex PCR reads, TCRdb called clonotypes with MiXCR, one entry per CDR3 protein. The profile shows 600,000 to 750,000 distinct CDR3 sequences, 17% of them singletons. Sequencing was performed on blood. The receptors here all came from a man in his fifties or sixties with Graves' hyperthyroidism.

Turning to this clonotype: Its ends do not fully match the called genes, so a read error is possible. V and J are TRBV7-3 and TRBJ2-1; D is ambiguous. Per the germline V gene, CDR1 is SGHTA and CDR2 is FQGTGA. This CDR3 is built from 13 residues. The CDR3 sequence is CASSRYSPNGQFF. Here the CDR3 DNA reads TGTGCCAGCAGTAGGTACTCCCCCAATGGGCAGTTCTTC.

The table lists this clonotype with many counts. The chain carries TRBV7-2 and TRBJ2-3; tentative D call: TRBD2 (6 bases). CDR3 length equals 16 residues. Germline V lookup: CDR1 SGHTA, CDR2 FQGNSA. The V and J ends lost 4 bases and 0 bases respectively, with 14 bases between them. The CDR3 sequence: CASSWVGGLSTDTQYF. CDR3 nucleotide sequence: TGTGCCAGCAGCTGGGTCGGGGGACTCAGCACAGATACGCAGTATTTT.

This clonotype was counted ten times or more. This chain joins TRBV30 and TRBJ1-1; 10 bases agree with TRBD1. Germline values: CDR1 GTSNPN, CDR2 SVGIG (reference sequence). The V segment lost 3 bases and the J segment 6 bases; nucleotides outside the gene matches: 7. This CDR3 contains 14 residues. CDR3 in DNA: TGTGCCTGGAGAAGACAGGGGGCGTCGGCTGAAGCTTTCTTT. Amino acids: CAWRRQGASAEAFF.

This clonotype occurred a few times. J is TRBJ2-1 and V is TRBV27; 11 bases match TRBD2. After removal of 6 bases from V and 3 bases from J, the junction contained 4 bases not matched to a gene. The CDR3 is made up of 15 amino acids. The V gene's germline CDR1 is MNHEY and CDR2 SMNVEV (reference sequence). This CDR3 is CASSMGTSGYNEQFF. The CDR3 nucleotides are TGTGCCAGCAGCATGGGGACTAGCGGCTACAATGAGCAGTTCTTC.

A single count supports this clonotype. The rearrangement joins TRBV5-1 to TRBJ2-1; D possibly corresponds to TRBD2 (6 bases). The CDR3 runs 15 residues. Trimming took off 4 bases at V and 3 bases at J, with 14 bases between the two ends. From germline, CDR1 is SGHRS and CDR2 YFSETQ. The CDR3 reads CASSLESSDYNEQFF. DNA of the CDR3: TGCGCCAGCAGCCTGGAGTCTAGCGACTACAATGAGCAGTTCTTC.

This clonotype was counted a few times. V is TRBV7-6 and J is TRBJ2-5; 10 nucleotides align to TRBD2. The CDR3 is made up of 15 amino acids. Germline assignment: CDR1 SGHVS and CDR2 FNYEAQ. The trim removed 8 bases at V and 2 bases at J, leaving 8 bases unmatched. The DNA for the CDR3 is TGTGCCAGCCGGTGGGCTAGCGGGAGTCAAGAGACCCAGTACTTC. Translation: CASRWASGSQETQYF.

There are many counts of this clonotype. The missing conserved phenylalanine or tryptophan at the end of this CDR3 makes a read error likely. J is TRBJ2-6 and V is TRBV6-1; D is undetermined. Germline CDR1 reads MNHNS; CDR2 reads SASEGT. CDR3 length: 17 amino acids. The ends were cut back, 2 bases at V and 2 bases at J, with 13 bases in the middle. The CDR3 nucleotides read TGTGCCAGCAGTGAAATTCACGGGTTGGCTGGGGCCAACGTCCTGACTCTC. As protein: CASSEIHGLAGANVLTL.

Ten or more counts support this clonotype. CDR3 region: CASSTRDRGGYTF. Here the CDR3 DNA reads TGTGCCAGCAGTACCCGGGACAGGGGCGGCTACACCTTC. This chain joins TRBV28 and TRBJ1-2; 10 nucleotides align to TRBD1. Germline V gene lookup returns CDR1 MDHEN and CDR2 SYDVKM. This CDR3 comprises 13 residues. Trimming took 5 bases from V and 8 from J; bases not matched to a gene: 5.